These 26 T cell receptor beta chains were sequenced from one sample in a study of shared clonotypes between healthy human individuals. This table comes from immunoSEQ multiplex PCR, and its TCRdb copy is limited to in-frame clones, with some not included. The sample yields roughly 2,000,000 clones, roughly 95% seen once. CD45RO-negative, CCR7-selected cells formed the naive CD8 fraction, which excluded terminally differentiated effector memory CD45RA+ cells. Sequenced material: naive CD8+ T cells from PBMCs. These receptor sequences come from a man in his late teens or twenties in good health. Some clones in this sample may be carry-over from other donors' samples.

This chain connects TRBV30 to TRBJ2-7, with D hard to call. The V end was cut by 0 bases, the J end by 5 bases, with 8 bases between. The CDR3 has 12 amino acids. Per the germline V gene, CDR1 is GTSNPN and CDR2 is SVGIG (reference sequence). The CDR3 spells CAWSVRSDEQYF. The DNA of the CDR3 is TGTGCCTGGAGTGTACGTTCCGACGAGCAGTACTTC.

In DNA form, the CDR3 reads TGTGCCACCACGGTCTTTAAAACCTACGAGCAGTACTTC. Translated: CATTVFKTYEQYF. The rearrangement uses TRBV28 and TRBJ2-7; D remains unclear. The CDR3 has 13 amino acids. V lost 10 bases to trimming and J lost 2 bases, with 15 bases between them. Looked up from germline, CDR1 is MDHEN and CDR2 is SYDVKM. Combining the CDR3 with reference TRBV28 and TRBJ2-7 gives the whole variable domain DVKVTQSSRYLVKRTGEKVFLECVQDMDHENMFWYRQDPGLGLRLIYFSYDVKMKEKGDIPEGYSVSREKKERFSLILESASTNQTSMYLCATTVFKTYEQYFGPGTRLTVT.

The rearrangement links TRBV6-5 to TRBJ2-1; 8 nucleotides match TRBD1. The germline gives CDR1 MNHEY, CDR2 SVGAGI. The CDR3 has 13 residues. Trimming removed 6 bases from V and 11 bases from J; junction bases left unmatched: 9. CDR3 nucleotide sequence: TGTGCCAGCAGCCTCGACAGGGGAAAAAAGCAGTTCTTC. It yields the protein CASSLDRGKKQFF.

The chain links TRBV27 to TRBJ1-5; 7 bases are a match to TRBD1. V was pared by 6 bases and J by 6 bases, with 8 bases of the junction left unmatched. The CDR3 length is 14 residues. Germline CDR1 and CDR2: MNHEY and SMNVEV (reference sequence). The CDR3 DNA follows: TGTGCCAGCAGCCGTGACAGGGATATTCAGCCCCAGCATTTT. Translated: CASSRDRDIQPQHF.

This clone came up once. V is TRBV28 and J is TRBJ2-2; D might be TRBD1 (6 bases). Germline V CDR1 and CDR2: MDHEN, SYDVKM. The V gene lost 2 bases and the J gene lost 7 bases, with 11 bases spanning the gap. The CDR3 contains 14 residues. The CDR3 protein is CASSLNRADGELFF. CDR3 DNA: TGTGCCAGCAGTTTAAACAGGGCGGACGGGGAGCTGTTTTTT.

The V and J genes are TRBV28 and TRBJ1-5, with D maybe TRBD1 (5 bases). Germline V gene data show CDR1 as MDHEN and CDR2 as SYDVKM. Trimming shortened V by 1 base and J by 4 bases, and 11 bases separated the two germline ends. CDR3 length: 15 amino acids. The CDR3 nucleotides are TGTGCCAGCAGTTTATTCGGGGCCCGGAATCAGCCCCAGCATTTT. It yields the protein CASSLFGARNQPQHF.

As to this clone: The sample has other DNA sequences that encode this CDR3 too. This rearrangement joins TRBV27 to TRBJ2-5; D possibly corresponds to TRBD2 (5 bases). The CDR3 spans 14 residues. V was pared by 3 bases and J by 4 bases, with 12 bases between. Germline loops: CDR1 MNHEY, CDR2 SMNVEV (reference sequence). CDR3 residues: CASSLIGGAETQYF. In DNA form, the CDR3 reads TGTGCCAGCAGTTTGATAGGAGGTGCAGAGACCCAGTACTTC.

This chain joins TRBV7-3 and TRBJ2-2; D may match TRBD1 or TRBD2 (5 bases each). CDR1 SGHTA and CDR2 FQGTGA come from the germline V gene. CDR3 length: 14 amino acids. Trimming removed 5 bases at V and 3 bases at J, with 10 bases between. CDR3 region: CASSVGAHTGELFF. CDR3 bases: TGTGCCAGCAGCGTCGGGGCGCACACCGGGGAGCTGTTTTTT.

V usage is TRBV5-1 and J usage is TRBJ1-1, with D possibly being TRBD1 (5 bases). Germline V lookup: CDR1 SGHRS, CDR2 YFSETQ. CDR3 length equals 15 residues. V lost 4 bases, J lost 5 bases, and 18 bases lay in between. The CDR3 nucleotides are TGCGCCAGCAGCCTAACTCGGGACTTATGGACTGAAGCTTTCTTT. The encoded protein is CASSLTRDLWTEAFF.

This clone was detected once. The rearrangement links TRBV21-1 to TRBJ2-6; TRBD1 is taken as the D call from the table, unchecked against the DNA. TRBV21-1 is shown as a pseudogene. The CDR3 sequence is 22 residues long. In nucleotides, the CDR3 is TGTGCCAGCAGCAAATTGGACAGGGGGTACCCTATACCGTGCTCTGGGGCCAACGTCCTGACTTTC. Translating gives CASSKLDRGYPIPCSGANVLTF.

The genes are TRBV18 and TRBJ1-3; D may be TRBD1 (5 bases). There are 13 residues in the CDR3. The germline V and J ends were trimmed by 4 bases and 4 bases, with 8 bases remaining between them. Germline lookup yields CDR1 KGHSH and CDR2 LQKENI. The DNA of the CDR3 is TGTGCCAGCTCACGACGGGGGGGAAACACCATATATTTT. Its protein product is CASSRRGGNTIYF.

This chain links TRBV13 with TRBJ2-2; 8 positions agree with TRBD1. CDR1 is PRHDT and CDR2 is FYEKMQ in the germline V gene (reference sequence). Losses at the gene ends were 5 bases for V and 6 bases for J; bases not matched to a gene: 11. CDR3 length equals 16 residues. CDR3 sequence: CASSPENRGMAGELFF. In DNA, the CDR3 is TGTGCCAGCAGCCCAGAGAACAGGGGGATGGCCGGGGAGCTGTTTTTT.

Note on this clone: Other DNA sequences in this specimen translate into the identical CDR3. This chain uses TRBV27 with TRBJ1-4, with D perhaps TRBD1 (5 bases). The CDR3 length is 14 residues. Between the trimmed V and J ends, which lost 3 bases and 2 bases, there was a span of 7 bases. The germline V gene has CDR1 MNHEY and CDR2 SMNVEV (reference sequence). CDR3 residues: CASSFGGTNEKLFF. CDR3 nucleotides: TGTGCCAGCAGTTTTGGGGGGACTAATGAAAAACTGTTTTTT.

The genes are TRBV10-3 and TRBJ2-7; 7 bases are a match to TRBD1. V was clipped by 10 bases and J by 3 bases; unmatched bases: 12. Germline V CDR1 and CDR2: ENHRY, SYGVKD. CDR3 length: 14 amino acids. This CDR3 is CATAVGTENYEQYF. The CDR3 region has the DNA TGTGCCACCGCGGTCGGGACAGAGAACTACGAGCAGTACTTC.

The rearrangement links TRBV9 to TRBJ1-4, with 7 positions matching TRBD1. The V gene's germline CDR1 is SGDLS and CDR2 YYNGEE. The length of the CDR3 is 16 residues. V lost 3 bases and J lost 8; bases outside the gene matches: 13. The chain's CDR3 is CASSAEGRGGGEKLFF. DNA of the CDR3: TGTGCCAGCAGCGCCGAAGGTCGAGGGGGCGGAGAAAAACTGTTTTTT.

The chain is built from TRBV9 and TRBJ1-3; D is perhaps TRBD1 (6 bases). The CDR3 has 16 amino acids. Trimming removed 5 bases from V and 0 bases from J, with 15 bases in between. From germline, CDR1 is SGDLS and CDR2 YYNGEE. The DNA for the CDR3 is TGTGCCAGCAGTGGACAGTTACCGGCCTCTGGAAACACCATATATTTT. Translating it yields CASSGQLPASGNTIYF.

Of note for this clone: Other DNA variants within this sample encode the same CDR3. The CDR3 region has the DNA TGCGCCAGCAGCCAAGTGGCTAGCGGGTCCTACGAGCAGTACTTC. This gives the protein CASSQVASGSYEQYF. This sequence joins TRBV4-1 and TRBJ2-7; 8 positions match TRBD2. Germline V gene sequence: CDR1 MGHRA, CDR2 YSYEKL. The trim removed 1 base at V and 1 base at J, leaving 3 bases unmatched. The CDR3 contains 15 residues.

This clone was recorded once. The chain recombines TRBV28 with TRBJ2-3; tentative D call: TRBD2 (5 bases). The germline V and J ends were trimmed by 6 bases and 1 base, with 14 bases remaining between them. This CDR3 is 15 amino acids long. From germline, CDR1 is MDHEN and CDR2 SYDVKM. The CDR3 is CASSPPGIGTDTQYF. CDR3 DNA: TGTGCCAGCAGCCCACCCGGGATTGGCACAGATACGCAGTATTTT. Full variable domain (rest looked up from reference TRBV28 and TRBJ2-3): DVKVTQSSRYLVKRTGEKVFLECVQDMDHENMFWYRQDPGLGLRLIYFSYDVKMKEKGDIPEGYSVSREKKERFSLILESASTNQTSMYLCASSPPGIGTDTQYFGPGTRLTVL.

CDR3 protein: CASSSSGTSGYLHEQYF. The CDR3 DNA reads TGCGCCAGCAGCTCCTCTGGGACTAGCGGGTACCTCCACGAGCAGTACTTC. The chain combines TRBV5-1 with TRBJ2-7; 12 bases fit TRBD2. The V and J ends lost 3 bases and 5 bases, in that order; junction bases with no gene match: 12. This CDR3 is 17 amino acids long. Germline-derived CDR1 and CDR2 are SGHRS and YFSETQ.

This chain joins TRBV6-5 and TRBJ2-2, with 10 bases aligning to TRBD2. Germline values: CDR1 MNHEY, CDR2 SVGAGI. The CDR3 runs to 15 residues. Losses at the gene ends were 0 bases for V and 6 bases for J; bases not matched to a gene: 1. The CDR3 DNA sequence: TGTGCCAGCAGTTACTCGAGCGGGGGGGCCGGGGAGCTGTTTTTT. Translated: CASSYSSGGAGELFF.

The genes are TRBV7-9 and TRBJ1-4; 9 nucleotides agree with TRBD1. Looked up from germline, CDR1 is SEHNR and CDR2 is FQNEAQ (reference sequence). V shed 4 bases, J shed 4 bases, and the junction held 1 base outside the gene matches. The CDR3 has 14 amino acids. The CDR3 reads CASSSTGGNEKLFF. For the CDR3, the DNA is TGTGCCAGCAGCTCGACAGGGGGTAATGAAAAACTGTTTTTT. The variable domain in full, completed from reference TRBV7-9 and TRBJ1-4, reads DTGVSQNPRHKITKRGQNVTFRCDPISEHNRLYWYRQTLGQGPEFLTYFQNEAQLEKSRLLSDRFSAERPKGSFSTLEIQRTEQGDSAMYLCASSSTGGNEKLFFGSGTQLSVL.

The gene calls are TRBV7-9 and TRBJ1-5; the match to TRBD1 covers 7 bases. CDR1 SEHNR and CDR2 FQNEAQ come from the germline V gene (reference sequence). With V trimmed by 1 base and J by 4 bases, 7 bases remained unmatched. The CDR3 is made up of 16 amino acids. In DNA, the CDR3 is TGTGCCAGCAGCTTAGGACGGGGACAGACAAATCAGCCCCAGCATTTT. It is translated as CASSLGRGQTNQPQHF.

V and J are TRBV7-9 and TRBJ1-1; TRBD1 is a possible D gene (5 bases). Germline V lookup: CDR1 SEHNR, CDR2 FQNEAQ (reference sequence). Trimming took 5 bases from V and 4 from J, leaving 14 bases between them. The CDR3 is 14 residues long. The CDR3 DNA reads as TGTGCCAGCAGCGTGATCCAGGGTATCACTGAAGCTTTCTTT. It translates to CASSVIQGITEAFF.

The chain is built from TRBV13 and TRBJ2-7; 8 bases agree with TRBD1. V lost 5 bases to trimming and J lost 4 bases; unmatched junction nucleotides: 7. From germline, CDR1 is PRHDT and CDR2 FYEKMQ (reference sequence). The length of the CDR3 is 14 residues. In DNA, the CDR3 is TGTGCCAGCAGCCAGCGGACAGGGTGGTACGAGCAGTACTTC. This encodes CASSQRTGWYEQYF. The entire variable domain, with the rest obtained from reference TRBV13 and TRBJ2-7, is as follows: AAGVIQSPRHLIKEKRETATLKCYPIPRHDTVYWYQQGPGQDPQFLISFYEKMQSDKGSIPDRFSAQQFSDYHSELNMSSLELGDSALYFCASSQRTGWYEQYFGPGTRLTVT.

CDR3 protein: CASSEGHPEQFF. The CDR3 bases are TGTGCCAGCAGTGAAGGACATCCTGAGCAGTTCTTC. The chain couples TRBV6-1 to TRBJ2-1; D gene unclear. Trimming cost V 1 base and J 9 bases, with 7 bases left between them. This CDR3 contains 12 residues. Germline assignment: CDR1 MNHNS and CDR2 SASEGT.

The chain joins TRBV5-8 to TRBJ2-7; D is possibly TRBD1 (5 bases). Germline V CDR1 and CDR2: SGHTS, YDEGEE. The length of the CDR3 is 14 residues. Trimming removed 0 bases at V and 10 bases at J, with 17 bases between. Here the CDR3 reads CASSLVPGRVEQYF. CDR3 sequence (DNA): TGTGCCAGCAGCTTGGTTCCCGGCAGGGTCGAACAGTACTTC.